Given below is one TCR beta chain in context. This clonotype has only a few counts. The antigen it binds to is not known. No clone much larger than this one lies a single base away; base qualities are absent. CDR1 and CDR2, looked up from the germline V gene, are MNHEY and SVGAGI. At the junction V is shortened by 0 bases and J by 3 bases, with 14 bases in between. The CDR3 numbers 16 residues from cysteine through phenylalanine. Kept here is only the CDR3 DNA, which spans 48 bases and is read in frame from base 1. This entry comes from a study of T-cell reconstitution after alpha-beta-depleted transplantation in children (dated by TCRdb to between 2015 and 2016). For the study in its entirety: T-cell immune reconstitution after TCRalphabeta/CD19-depleted allogeneic hematopoietic cell transplantation in children was quantitatively tracked in the study by means of TCR repertoire profiling.

Broader findings and caveats from the paper: The apparently early alphabetaT-cell count recovery about two months after transplant was reportedly dependent on only several hundred rapidly expanded clones derived from non-depleted graft cells. Hyperexpanded clone frequencies declined over subsequent months; after one year, T-cell counts and TCRbeta diversity were mostly attributed to newly produced T cells. In some patients, the high TCRbeta diversity seen at day 60 was put down to recipient T cells and intrathymic progenitors that had survived conditioning.

Libraries were prepared through PCR. Reads for this sample came from an Illumina HiSeq 2500. To normalize quantification of the TCRbeta repertoire, the TCR libraries were built with molecular barcoding that relied on unique molecular identifiers. Starting from the raw public reads, TCRdb applied fastp trimming at Q25, assembled clones with MiXCR and retained in-frame beta chains. Here each entry gathers all rows of one CDR3 protein and keeps the most common genes and DNA. Counted in this sample were some 840,000 distinct CDR3 sequences; approximately 15% of them appeared once. The ten largest clones add up to approximately 5% of the sample. Reading the label with the study, this specimen's treatment or condition is: allogeneic hematopoietic cell transplantation with graft depleted of TCRalphabeta T cells and CD19 B cells. TCRalphabeta/CD19-depleted allogeneic hematopoietic cell grafts were given to the transplant recipients, all of whom were children.

The sequence was collected from a male patient younger than 18 who had a stem cell transplant for acute lymphoblastic leukemia, so the T cells may come from the graft donor. Sequencing used PBMCs, mostly from graft donor cells, obtained 360 days after TCRalphabeta/CD19-depleted stem cell transplant. This chain is built from TRBV6-5 and TRBJ1-1; the D segment could be TRBD1, given 5 matching bases. The CDR3 protein: CASSYSSPGPDTEAFF. The sequenced DNA is TGTGCCAGCAGTTACTCGAGTCCGGGGCCCGACACTGAAGCTTTCTTT.